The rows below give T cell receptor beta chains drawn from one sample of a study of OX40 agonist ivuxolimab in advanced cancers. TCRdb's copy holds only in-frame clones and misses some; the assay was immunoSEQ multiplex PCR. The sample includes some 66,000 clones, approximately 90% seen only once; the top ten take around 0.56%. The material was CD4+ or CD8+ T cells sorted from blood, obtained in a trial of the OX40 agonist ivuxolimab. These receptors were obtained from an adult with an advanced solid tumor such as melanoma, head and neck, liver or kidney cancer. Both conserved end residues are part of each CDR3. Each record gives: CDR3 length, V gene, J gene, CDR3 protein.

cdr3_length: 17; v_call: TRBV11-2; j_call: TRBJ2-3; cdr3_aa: CASSRTGLGFVTDTQYF
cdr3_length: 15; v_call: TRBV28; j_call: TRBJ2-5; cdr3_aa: CASSLPLTQIGTQYF
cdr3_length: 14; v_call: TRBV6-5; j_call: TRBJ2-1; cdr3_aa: CASSYPGLKGEQFF
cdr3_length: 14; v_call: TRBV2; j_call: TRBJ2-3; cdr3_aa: CASSYSGGGDTQYF
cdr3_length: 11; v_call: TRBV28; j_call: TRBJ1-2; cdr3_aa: CASRINYGYTF
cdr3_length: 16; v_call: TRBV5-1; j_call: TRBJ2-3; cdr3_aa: CASSLSGLAGTDTQYF
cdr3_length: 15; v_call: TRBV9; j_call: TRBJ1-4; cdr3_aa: CASSVGTVMREKLFF
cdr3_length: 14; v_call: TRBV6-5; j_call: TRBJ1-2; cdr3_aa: CASKTGASRGGYTF
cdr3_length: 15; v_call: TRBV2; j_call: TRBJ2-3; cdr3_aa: CASVVGGAGTDTQYF
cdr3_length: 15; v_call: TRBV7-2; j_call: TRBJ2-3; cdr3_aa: CASSLLAASTDTQYF
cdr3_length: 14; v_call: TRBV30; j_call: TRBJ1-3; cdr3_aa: CAWSWGNSGNTIYF
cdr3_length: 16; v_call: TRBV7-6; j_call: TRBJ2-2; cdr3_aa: CASSLVGVPSPGELFF
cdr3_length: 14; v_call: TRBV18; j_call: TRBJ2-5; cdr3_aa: CASSPVGVGETQYF
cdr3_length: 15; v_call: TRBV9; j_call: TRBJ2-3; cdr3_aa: CAGSPGTGVTDTQYF
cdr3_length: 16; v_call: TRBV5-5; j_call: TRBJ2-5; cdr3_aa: CASSDQYRAGQETQYF
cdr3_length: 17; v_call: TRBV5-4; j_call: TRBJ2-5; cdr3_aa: CASSLGVGDTIKETQYF